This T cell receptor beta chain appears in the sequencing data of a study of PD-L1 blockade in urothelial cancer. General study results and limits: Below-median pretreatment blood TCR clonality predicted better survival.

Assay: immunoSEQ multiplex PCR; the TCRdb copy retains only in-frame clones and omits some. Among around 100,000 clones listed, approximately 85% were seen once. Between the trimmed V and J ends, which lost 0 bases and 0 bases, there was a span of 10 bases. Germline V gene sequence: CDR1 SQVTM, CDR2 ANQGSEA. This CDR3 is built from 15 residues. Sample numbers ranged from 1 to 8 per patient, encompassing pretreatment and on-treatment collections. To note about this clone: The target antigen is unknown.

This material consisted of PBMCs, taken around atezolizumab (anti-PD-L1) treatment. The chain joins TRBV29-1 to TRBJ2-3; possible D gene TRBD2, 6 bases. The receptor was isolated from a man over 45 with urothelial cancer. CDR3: CSVEDRESSTDTQYF. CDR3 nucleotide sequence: TGCAGCGTTGAAGATCGGGAGTCTAGCACAGATACGCAGTATTTT.